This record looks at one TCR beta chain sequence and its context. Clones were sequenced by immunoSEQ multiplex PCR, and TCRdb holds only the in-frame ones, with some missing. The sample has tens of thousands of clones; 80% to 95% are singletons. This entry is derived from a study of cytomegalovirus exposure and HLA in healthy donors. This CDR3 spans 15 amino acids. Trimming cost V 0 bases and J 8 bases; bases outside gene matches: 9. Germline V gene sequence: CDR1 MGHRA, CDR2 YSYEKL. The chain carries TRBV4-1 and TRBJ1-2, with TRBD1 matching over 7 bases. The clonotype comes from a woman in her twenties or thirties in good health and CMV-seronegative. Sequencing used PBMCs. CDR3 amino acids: CASSQDPTGKDGYTF. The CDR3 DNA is TGCGCCAGCAGCCAAGATCCGACAGGGAAGGACGGCTACACCTTC.